This T cell receptor beta chain emerged from a study of graft-versus-host responses after intestinal transplantation. Study background: Multivisceral, liver-intestinal, or isolated intestinal transplants were given to recipients.

Method: immunoSEQ multiplex PCR; TCRdb's copy keeps in-frame clones and lacks some. This sample has some 10,000 clones, with almost 95% found just once. Turning to this clone: What it binds is unknown.

The CDR3 runs 13 residues. The V end was cut by 4 bases, the J end by 5 bases, with 9 bases between. In germline, CDR1 is SGHTA, CDR2 FQGNSA. Broader study findings: HvG clone declines early post-transplant were associated with peak circulating GvH levels. Clonal ratios of graft-versus-host to host-versus-graft in allografts were high for patients exhibiting graft-donor T cell macrochimerism.

The sequence was obtained from a human patient who received an intestinal transplant, so some T cells may come from the graft donor. V and J are TRBV7-2 and TRBJ2-1; tentatively, D is TRBD1 (6 bases). Material: PBMCs, obtained 68 days after transplant. The CDR3 DNA sequence: TGTGCCAGCAGCTCTCAGGGGCACAATGAGCAGTTCTTC. Its translation is CASSSQGHNEQFF. The full variable domain, its missing parts supplied by reference TRBV7-2 and TRBJ2-1, is GAGVSQSPSNKVTEKGKDVELRCDPISGHTALYWYRQSLGQGLEFLIYFQGNSAPDKSGLPSDRFSAERTGGSVSTLTIQRTQQEDSAVYLCASSSQGHNEQFFGPGTRLTVL.